This paragraph covers one TCR beta chain sequence. What it binds is unknown. The record originates from a study of graft-versus-host responses after intestinal transplantation. Study in general: Multivisceral, liver-intestinal, or isolated intestinal grafts went to recipients. The whole recipient group had anti-thymocyte globulin induction followed by tacrolimus and steroids for around 3 years. Study-wide results and caveats: Detected in recipient marrow were GvH clones, some of which were first observed in ileum or blood.

The germline gives CDR1 MGHRA, CDR2 YSYEKL. The CDR3 covers 16 residues. Trimming removed 0 bases from V and 10 bases from J, with 19 bases in between. Method: immunoSEQ multiplex PCR; TCRdb's copy keeps in-frame clones and lacks some. The sample carries approximately 90,000 clones, 75% to 95% recorded once. The J gene is TRBJ2-1, the V gene TRBV4-1, with D perhaps matching TRBD2 (6 bases). The TCR originated in a human donor who received an intestinal transplant. The material was unstimulated CD8+ T cells sorted from spleen or lymph node cells, obtained before intestinal transplant. In DNA, the CDR3 is TGCGCCAGCAGCCAAGATCCCGACACCACTGGGAGGGAGCAGTTCTTC. Its protein is CASSQDPDTTGREQFF.